The clone carrying this T cell receptor beta chain was recorded a few times. The source of the sample is a study of long-term antiretroviral therapy in people with HIV. Investigators performed immunoSEQ version v3.0 at survey level. Profiling relied on immunoSEQ multiplex PCR, and the TCRdb table lists in-frame clones only, not all of them. Of some 11,000 clones listed, about 83% are singletons. CDR3 length: 15 amino acids. V lost 3 bases and J lost 4; bases outside the gene matches: 4. Per the germline V gene, CDR1 is LNHDA and CDR2 is SQIVND (reference sequence). The chain couples TRBV19 to TRBJ1-5; 9 bases are a match to TRBD1. This TCR derives from a man between 40 and 49 years old with HIV. The sample in question was unsorted PBMCs, obtained 3.4 years after starting antiretroviral therapy. The CDR3 DNA reads as TGTGCCAGTAGTATTAGGGGGACAGGGAATCAGCCCCAGCATTTT. Translation gives CASSIRGTGNQPQHF.